Listed below are T cell receptor beta chains from one sample, sequenced in a study of cytomegalovirus exposure and HLA in healthy donors. Profiling relied on immunoSEQ multiplex PCR, and the TCRdb table lists in-frame clones only, not all of them. Among a few hundred thousand clones, roughly four fifths were seen once, and the ten largest hold around 0.2%. The sample was PBMCs. The source is a girl aged 2-10 years in good health and CMV-seronegative. CDR3s include the opening cysteine and the closing phenylalanine or tryptophan. Each record gives: CDR3 protein, CDR3 DNA, D gene, CDR3 length, clone size, V gene, J gene. A D gene is named only where the DNA matches it firmly. Only part of the rows carry a size: once, few, many, or a class if the clone is expanded.

cdr3_aa: CASSVTGANVLTF; cdr3_nt: TGTGCCAGCAGCGTTACTGGGGCCAACGTCCTGACTTTC; d_call: .; cdr3_length: 13; clone_size: .; v_call: TRBV2; j_call: TRBJ2-6
cdr3_aa: CASSKNDRDLSSYNSPLHF; cdr3_nt: TGTGCCAGCAGTAAAAACGATAGGGACTTAAGCTCCTATAATTCACCCCTCCACTTT; d_call: .; cdr3_length: 19; clone_size: .; v_call: TRBV2; j_call: TRBJ1-6
cdr3_aa: CASSLDNTGNEQFF; cdr3_nt: TGCGCCAGCAGCTTGGACAATACGGGGAATGAGCAGTTCTTC; d_call: .; cdr3_length: 14; clone_size: .; v_call: TRBV5-1; j_call: TRBJ2-1
cdr3_aa: CASSVDSGSSYEQYF; cdr3_nt: TGTGCCAGCAGCGTAGACAGCGGGTCCTCCTACGAGCAGTACTTC; d_call: .; cdr3_length: 15; clone_size: .; v_call: TRBV9; j_call: TRBJ2-7
cdr3_aa: CASSFEWAYEQYF; cdr3_nt: TGTGCCAGCAGCTTTGAATGGGCGTACGAGCAGTACTTC; d_call: .; cdr3_length: 13; clone_size: .; v_call: TRBV7-9; j_call: TRBJ2-7
cdr3_aa: CASSRPTGSPNFSYEQYF; cdr3_nt: TGTGCCAGCAGCCGTCCGACAGGGAGCCCAAATTTCTCCTACGAGCAGTACTTC; d_call: TRBD1; cdr3_length: 18; clone_size: .; v_call: TRBV11-2; j_call: TRBJ2-7
cdr3_aa: CASSPPTSGRDTQYF; cdr3_nt: TGTGCCAGCAGCCCACCGACTAGCGGGAGAGATACGCAGTATTTT; d_call: TRBD2; cdr3_length: 15; clone_size: .; v_call: TRBV7-9; j_call: TRBJ2-3
cdr3_aa: CASSIHTPTRGRSYNSPLHF; cdr3_nt: TGTGCCAGTAGTATTCATACCCCAACCCGAGGCCGCTCCTATAATTCACCCCTCCACTTT; d_call: .; cdr3_length: 20; clone_size: .; v_call: TRBV19; j_call: TRBJ1-6
cdr3_aa: CASSLARQNTEAFF; cdr3_nt: TGTGCCAGCAGCTTAGCCAGACAGAACACTGAAGCTTTCTTT; d_call: .; cdr3_length: 14; clone_size: few; v_call: TRBV7-9; j_call: TRBJ1-1
cdr3_aa: CASRMGWGVGDTQYF; cdr3_nt: TGTGCCAGCAGGATGGGCTGGGGGGTGGGAGATACGCAGTATTTT; d_call: .; cdr3_length: 15; clone_size: .; v_call: TRBV2; j_call: TRBJ2-3
cdr3_aa: CASSVSAWGDEQFF; cdr3_nt: TGTGCCAGCAGTGTCAGCGCCTGGGGGGATGAGCAGTTCTTC; d_call: .; cdr3_length: 14; clone_size: .; v_call: TRBV6-1; j_call: TRBJ2-1
cdr3_aa: CASSPSGGTVYNEQFF; cdr3_nt: TGTGCCAGCAGCCCGTCCGGGGGGACCGTATACAATGAGCAGTTCTTC; d_call: TRBD2; cdr3_length: 16; clone_size: .; v_call: TRBV9; j_call: TRBJ2-1
cdr3_aa: CAWSHSTGIGYTF; cdr3_nt: TGTGCCTGGAGCCACTCTACAGGCATCGGCTACACCTTC; d_call: .; cdr3_length: 13; clone_size: once; v_call: TRBV30; j_call: TRBJ1-2
cdr3_aa: CASSLGTGIPFF; cdr3_nt: TGTGCCAGCAGCTTAGGGACAGGGATACCTTTCTTT; d_call: TRBD1; cdr3_length: 12; clone_size: .; v_call: TRBV11-2; j_call: TRBJ1-1
cdr3_aa: CASSPLRTSGLTSTDTQYF; cdr3_nt: TGTGCCAGCAGTCCCTTACGGACTAGCGGGCTGACTAGCACAGATACGCAGTATTTT; d_call: TRBD2; cdr3_length: 19; clone_size: .; v_call: TRBV27; j_call: TRBJ2-3
cdr3_aa: CAWSVQPNQPQHF; cdr3_nt: TGTGCCTGGAGTGTACAGCCAAATCAGCCCCAGCATTTT; d_call: .; cdr3_length: 13; clone_size: few; v_call: TRBV30; j_call: TRBJ1-5
cdr3_aa: CASSTRTGGFYEQYF; cdr3_nt: TGTGCCAGCAGCACCAGGACAGGGGGCTTCTACGAGCAGTACTTC; d_call: TRBD1; cdr3_length: 15; clone_size: few; v_call: TRBV9; j_call: TRBJ2-7
cdr3_aa: CASSEFEELEQFF; cdr3_nt: TGTGCCAGCAGTGAATTCGAGGAACTTGAGCAGTTCTTC; d_call: .; cdr3_length: 13; clone_size: .; v_call: TRBV6-1; j_call: TRBJ2-1
cdr3_aa: CASSPLAGGSTDTQYF; cdr3_nt: TGTGCCAGCAGCCCCCTAGCGGGAGGGAGCACAGATACGCAGTATTTT; d_call: TRBD2; cdr3_length: 16; clone_size: .; v_call: TRBV5-4; j_call: TRBJ2-3
cdr3_aa: CASAGQANQPQHF; cdr3_nt: TGTGCCAGCGCCGGACAGGCAAATCAGCCCCAGCATTTT; d_call: TRBD1; cdr3_length: 13; clone_size: .; v_call: TRBV18; j_call: TRBJ1-5
cdr3_aa: CAWSAHLGGGDEKLFF; cdr3_nt: TGTGCCTGGAGCGCCCACCTCGGAGGGGGGGATGAAAAACTGTTTTTT; d_call: .; cdr3_length: 16; clone_size: once; v_call: TRBV30; j_call: TRBJ1-4
cdr3_aa: CASSGQGNEQFF; cdr3_nt: TGTGCCAGCAGTGGACAGGGCAATGAGCAGTTCTTC; d_call: TRBD1; cdr3_length: 12; clone_size: .; v_call: TRBV2; j_call: TRBJ2-1
cdr3_aa: CASSSGLAGDRYNEQFF; cdr3_nt: TGTGCCAGCAGTTCCGGACTAGCGGGAGACCGCTACAATGAGCAGTTCTTC; d_call: TRBD2; cdr3_length: 17; clone_size: once; v_call: TRBV27; j_call: TRBJ2-1
cdr3_aa: CASSQETSGYNEQFF; cdr3_nt: TGTGCCAGCAGCCAAGAAACTAGCGGTTACAATGAGCAGTTCTTC; d_call: TRBD2; cdr3_length: 15; clone_size: .; v_call: TRBV4-2; j_call: TRBJ2-1
cdr3_aa: CASSSARGRTGELFF; cdr3_nt: TGTGCCAGTAGTTCCGCCAGGGGGCGGACCGGGGAGCTGTTTTTT; d_call: TRBD1; cdr3_length: 15; clone_size: .; v_call: TRBV19; j_call: TRBJ2-2
cdr3_aa: CASSSETGQLKGYTF; cdr3_nt: TGTGCCAGCAGCTCTGAAACAGGACAGTTAAAGGGCTACACCTTC; d_call: .; cdr3_length: 15; clone_size: few; v_call: TRBV2; j_call: TRBJ1-2
cdr3_aa: CASSFPRTSEPPQETQYF; cdr3_nt: TGTGCCAGCAGCTTTCCGAGGACTAGCGAGCCCCCCCAAGAGACCCAGTACTTC; d_call: TRBD2; cdr3_length: 18; clone_size: .; v_call: TRBV5-5; j_call: TRBJ2-5
cdr3_aa: CASSWTSSLGYNEQFF; cdr3_nt: TGCGCCAGCAGCTGGACTAGCTCCTTGGGGTACAATGAGCAGTTCTTC; d_call: TRBD2; cdr3_length: 16; clone_size: .; v_call: TRBV5-1; j_call: TRBJ2-1
cdr3_aa: CASSLALPQVIYNEQFF; cdr3_nt: TGTGCCAGCAGCTTAGCGCTACCTCAGGTGATCTACAATGAGCAGTTCTTC; d_call: .; cdr3_length: 17; clone_size: .; v_call: TRBV7-9; j_call: TRBJ2-1
cdr3_aa: CAWSAPRTPLALSYEQYF; cdr3_nt: TGTGCCTGGAGCGCACCCAGAACACCACTAGCGTTGAGCTACGAGCAGTACTTC; d_call: TRBD2; cdr3_length: 18; clone_size: .; v_call: TRBV30; j_call: TRBJ2-7
cdr3_aa: CASSSGLAPPYNEQFF; cdr3_nt: TGCGCCAGCAGCTCGGGACTAGCGCCACCCTACAATGAGCAGTTCTTC; d_call: TRBD2; cdr3_length: 16; clone_size: .; v_call: TRBV5-1; j_call: TRBJ2-1
cdr3_aa: CASSLTGGDEQYF; cdr3_nt: TGTGCCAGCAGCTTGACGGGAGGCGACGAGCAGTACTTC; d_call: TRBD2; cdr3_length: 13; clone_size: .; v_call: TRBV5-4; j_call: TRBJ2-7
cdr3_aa: CSSSESSGALDNEQFF; cdr3_nt: TGTTCCAGCAGCGAATCTAGCGGGGCGTTAGACAATGAGCAGTTCTTC; d_call: TRBD2; cdr3_length: 16; clone_size: .; v_call: TRBV7-9; j_call: TRBJ2-1
cdr3_aa: CASSFLAGGPTDTQYF; cdr3_nt: TGTGCCAGCAGTTTCCTAGCGGGGGGGCCCACAGATACGCAGTATTTT; d_call: TRBD2; cdr3_length: 16; clone_size: .; v_call: TRBV27; j_call: TRBJ2-3
cdr3_aa: CASSPNGGAVLKGYTF; cdr3_nt: TGTGCCAGCAGTCCTAATGGGGGGGCAGTCCTCAAGGGCTACACCTTC; d_call: .; cdr3_length: 16; clone_size: .; v_call: TRBV7-9; j_call: TRBJ1-2
cdr3_aa: CASSFLPGLAGGFTGELFF; cdr3_nt: TGTGCCAGCAGCTTCCTTCCGGGACTAGCGGGGGGTTTTACCGGGGAGCTGTTTTTT; d_call: TRBD2; cdr3_length: 19; clone_size: .; v_call: TRBV11-2; j_call: TRBJ2-2